This T cell receptor beta chain was retrieved from a study of shared clonotypes between healthy human individuals. Concerning this clone: Its cognate antigen is unknown.

Study-wide points: Memory subsets generally showed lower estimated richness than naive subsets. It was expected that sequencing depth would affect clonotype sharing among donors.

Germline assignment: CDR1 SGHRS and CDR2 YFSETQ. J was trimmed by 5 bases and V by 4 bases; bases with no gene match: 10. This CDR3 has 16 amino acids. Per the study methods: ImmunoSEQ yielded junction-only sequences lacking quality scores, so filtering differed. The repertoire was sequenced with immunoSEQ multiplex PCR; TCRdb's copy has only in-frame clones and lacks some. Clonal size and the V and J genes are those of that table, whereas D and trimming came from the DNA. The table lists over 950,000 clones, 70% to 85% of them singletons. The TCR originated in a man between 18 and 35 years old in good health. Some clones in this sample may be carry-over from other donors' samples. Sequenced input: memory CD4+ T cells from PBMCs. Subset specified: CD45RA-negative fraction. The chain has TRBV5-1 and TRBJ2-3, with 10 bases fitting TRBD1. The CDR3 nucleotides are TGCGCCAGCAGCCCTGGTGGGGGACAGGGGAGAGATACGCAGTATTTT. Translation: CASSPGGGQGRDTQYF.